The clone carrying this TCR beta chain was counted between two and nine times. This sample is drawn from a study of regulatory T cells in long-lasting Graves disease. Study in general: Graves' patients who were just diagnosed had used antithyroid drugs for under 3 months.

Specified time point: newly diagnosed GD, antithyroid drugs for less than 3 months. PBMCs were the source of the RNA used for TCR sequencing. Construction of TCR beta libraries relied on iRepertoire HTBI primers and on Arm-PCR targeting CDR3 regions. TCRdb re-called the multiplex PCR reads through MiXCR, storing one row per CDR3 protein. The sample comprises 550,000 to 650,000 distinct CDR3 sequences, about 16% of which are singletons, and more than 10% rests with the top ten. These sequences were also reported in another study, on T cells in Graves' hyperthyroidism and ophthalmopathy. Per that paper: An absence of ophthalmopathy progression within 18 months meant stable Graves' hyperthyroidism. Uncontrolled infection, other autoimmune disease, pregnancy or lactation barred patients from enrollment.

The specimen was peripheral blood mononuclear cells (PBMCs), collected at new diagnosis, from a patient treated with antithyroid drugs. The source of this sequence is a man aged 18 to 30 with Graves disease.

In nucleotides, the CDR3 is TGTGCCAGTGCCCAGGGGGGAGCGGGTCGAGATACGCAGTATTTT. As protein: CASAQGGAGRDTQYF. The J gene is TRBJ2-3, the V gene TRBV9; a possible D gene is TRBD1 (7 bases). In germline, CDR1 is SGDLS, CDR2 YYNGEE. The CDR3 length is 15 residues. V was cut by 8 bases and J by 5 bases, with 21 bases left in between.